This T cell receptor beta chain was captured by sequencing in a study of blood T cells in healthy people across ages. The V gene's germline CDR1 is SGDLS and CDR2 YYNGEE. Germline trimming cut 0 bases from V and 4 bases from J; bases unmatched to any gene: 13. This CDR3 comprises 18 residues. About this clonotype itself: Its antigen is still unknown.

A J-beta primer mix and a sample-barcoded 5' primer were used in a second PCR of roughly 7 to 12 cycles. CDR3-containing paired-end reads numbering at least 2.5 million came from each sample. TCRdb independently ran MiXCR on the 5' RACE reads; one entry per CDR3 protein. Here the sample spans 450,000 to 700,000 distinct CDR3 sequences, about 26% being singletons. Study-wide findings and caveats: Aged donors had fewer naive CD4+ cells and lower diversity than long-lived donors.

The V call is TRBV9, the J call TRBJ2-3; TRBD2 matches 8 bases. The TCR comes from a woman between 65 and 79 years old in good health. The material sequenced was blood. The CDR3 DNA follows: TGTGCCAGCAGCGTAGCAGGTTCGGCGGGGGGCGTCCCAGATACGCAGTATTTT. Its translation: CASSVAGSAGGVPDTQYF. Combining the CDR3 with reference TRBV9 and TRBJ2-3 gives the whole variable domain DSGVTQTPKHLITATGQRVTLRCSPRSGDLSVYWYQQSLDQGLQFLIQYYNGEERAKGNILERFSAQQFPDLHSELNLSSLELGDSALYFCASSVAGSAGGVPDTQYFGPGTRLTVL.